The entry below gives a single T cell receptor (beta chain) sequence along with its context. Its specificity is unknown. TCR beta libraries were made by quantitative 5'-RACE with molecular barcodes. TCRdb reanalysed the 5' RACE reads using MiXCR and keeps one entry per CDR3 protein. The data hold roughly 700,000 distinct CDR3 sequences, with around 20% observed a single time. The sample belongs to a study of CD8 T cells in ankylosing spondylitis. Notes on the study in general: Past research had described some motif variants in reactive arthritis synovial fluid and blood. For ankylosing spondylitis blood, a TCR beta motif of 7 or 8 highly homologous variants appeared characteristic. In ankylosing spondylitis patients, matched synovial fluid reportedly showed significant enrichment of disease-linked clones.

V shed 0 bases, J shed 3 bases, and the junction held 9 bases outside the gene matches. This CDR3 comprises 18 residues. From germline, CDR1 is SGHRS and CDR2 YFSETQ. Sequenced material: blood, either unsorted or a sorted T cell fraction (not recorded which). The chain recombines TRBV5-1 with TRBJ2-5; 12 positions match TRBD2. This clonotype originated in a male donor with ankylosing spondylitis. In DNA, the CDR3 is TGCGCCAGCAGCTTGGCCGGGCTAGCGGGGGGGCCAGAAGAGACCCAGTACTTC. Translated, it gives CASSLAGLAGGPEETQYF.